This is a list of T cell receptor beta chains from one sample in a study of cytomegalovirus exposure and HLA in healthy donors. Here immunoSEQ multiplex PCR was the method, and the copy in TCRdb shows in-frame clones only, minus some. The sample includes about 180,000 clones, roughly 78% of them seen just once. The sequenced sample consisted of PBMCs. Receptors were obtained from a woman in her thirties or forties in good health and CMV-seronegative. CDR3s include the opening cysteine and the closing phenylalanine or tryptophan. A D gene is named only where the DNA matches it firmly. Only part of the rows carry a size: once, few, many, or a class if the clone is expanded.

D | size | J | V | DNA | CDR3
TRBD2 | - | TRBJ2-1 | TRBV5-1 | TGCGCCAGCAGCCTCCTGACTAGCGGGAGGGTTGAGCAGTTCTTC | CASSLLTSGRVEQFF
TRBD2 | - | TRBJ2-3 | TRBV6-1 | TGTGCCAGCAGCCCGGGGGGGATGGGCACAGATACGCAGTATTTT | CASSPGGMGTDTQYF
TRBD2 | - | TRBJ2-7 | TRBV6-5 | TGTGCCAGCAGTTACAATCCAGCGGGAGGGCACGAGCAGTACTTC | CASSYNPAGGHEQYF
TRBD2 | - | TRBJ2-1 | TRBV28 | TGTGCCAGCAACCCGACTAGCGGGTGGAGCTCCTACAATGAGCAGTTCTTC | CASNPTSGWSSYNEQFF
- | - | TRBJ2-6 | TRBV6-6 | TGTGCCAGCAGTTACAACGGGGGTGGGGCCAACGTCCTGACTTTC | CASSYNGGGANVLTF
- | - | TRBJ2-7 | TRBV7-8 | TGTGCCAGCAGCTTAGGTATGGGAGGTTCCTACGAGCAGTACTTC | CASSLGMGGSYEQYF
TRBD2 | - | TRBJ2-5 | TRBV7-6 | TGTGCCAGCAGCTTATTAGTAAGCGGGAGGAAAGAGACCCAGTACTTC | CASSLLVSGRKETQYF
- | - | TRBJ1-5 | TRBV19 | TGTGCCAGTAGTAGGACAGATTACCAGCATTTT | CASSRTDYQHF
TRBD1 | - | TRBJ1-3 | TRBV29-1 | TGCAGCGCTGCTAGGACAGGGGGCCATGGAAACACCATATATTTT | CSAARTGGHGNTIYF
- | - | TRBJ2-5 | TRBV5-1 | TGCGCCAGCAGCTTGGAGGGGCCTGAGGAGCAGTACTTC | CASSLEGPEEQYF
TRBD1 | - | TRBJ1-4 | TRBV5-1 | TGCGCCAGCAGCTTTTCCCCCTCGGCAGGGGGCGGTGAAAAACTGTTTTTT | CASSFSPSAGGGEKLFF
- | once | TRBJ1-1 | TRBV6-6 | TGTGCCAGCAGTGAGGTCGACAGCCACACTGAAGCTTTCTTT | CASSEVDSHTEAFF
TRBD2 | - | TRBJ2-1 | TRBV7-2 | TGTGCCAGCAGCGAACTAGCGGGAGCCTACAATGAGCAGTTCTTC | CASSELAGAYNEQFF
TRBD1 | - | TRBJ2-3 | TRBV25-1 | TGTGCCAGCAGTGAATTGGGGGACAGGGGCAGAGATACGCAGTATTTT | CASSELGDRGRDTQYF
- | - | TRBJ1-2 | TRBV5-1 | TGCGCCAGCAGCGGAAACTCTCTAGGCGCTAACTATGGCTACACCTTC | CASSGNSLGANYGYTF
- | - | TRBJ1-2 | TRBV5-1 | TGCGCCAGCAGCTTGGCAGGGTATGGCTACACCTTC | CASSLAGYGYTF
TRBD1 | - | TRBJ1-5 | TRBV7-2 | TGTGCCAGCAGCTTAGCGCGGACAGGGGGCGCTGTGAGCAATCAGCCCCAGCATTTT | CASSLARTGGAVSNQPQHF
TRBD2 | - | TRBJ2-3 | TRBV7-3 | TGTGCCAGCAGCCCCTATGGGGCGGGAGGAGCAGATACGCAGTATTTT | CASSPYGAGGADTQYF
- | - | TRBJ2-7 | TRBV2 | TGTGCCAGCAGGGGGCCCTACGAGCAGTACTTC | CASRGPYEQYF
TRBD2 | few | TRBJ2-4 | TRBV2 | TGTGCCAGCAGTTTGACTAGCGGGAACATTCAGTACTTC | CASSLTSGNIQYF
- | - | TRBJ2-7 | TRBV5-4 | TGTGCCAGCAGCTTAAACAGGGGAGGTTTTTTCGAGCAGTACTTC | CASSLNRGGFFEQYF
- | - | TRBJ2-5 | TRBV7-3 | TGTGCCAGCAGCTGGCCAGGGGGGGAGACCCAGTACTTC | CASSWPGGETQYF
- | few | TRBJ1-1 | TRBV28 | TGTGCCAGCAGCAAACTACAGGGTCCGAACACTGAAGCTTTCTTT | CASSKLQGPNTEAFF
TRBD1 | - | TRBJ1-2 | TRBV5-4 | TGTGCCAGCAGCGCCACACAGGGGGCGCGAAGAGGCTACACCTTC | CASSATQGARRGYTF
TRBD2 | - | TRBJ2-1 | TRBV5-4 | TGTGCCAGCAGCTCAAGACTAGCGACGGGTAATGAGCAGTTCTTC | CASSSRLATGNEQFF
- | - | TRBJ1-5 | TRBV21-1 | TGTGCCAGCAGCAAAGAGGGACAGGGTGCGCCCAATCAGCCCCAGCATTTT | CASSKEGQGAPNQPQHF
- | few | TRBJ1-2 | TRBV5-5 | TGTGCCAGCACCGTGACATCAGACAGCCTGGCTAACTATGGCTACACCTTC | CASTVTSDSLANYGYTF
- | - | TRBJ2-5 | TRBV30 | TGTGCCGGAGCGGATGAAGAGACCCAGTACTTC | CAGADEETQYF
TRBD1 | - | TRBJ1-2 | TRBV30 | TGTGCCTGGGACGGAGTGGACAGGGGTTGGTCTGGCTACACCTTC | CAWDGVDRGWSGYTF
- | - | TRBJ1-4 | TRBV19 | TGTGCCAGTAGTATCGAAGGGAGCGGGACTTCGAATGAAAAACTGTTTTTT | CASSIEGSGTSNEKLFF
TRBD1 | - | TRBJ1-2 | TRBV12-5 | TGTGCTAGTGGTTTTACAGGGGTTGAAGGCTACACCTTC | CASGFTGVEGYTF
- | - | TRBJ1-2 | TRBV7-6 | TGTGCCAGCAGCCTGGGGGCAGCCTCTAACTATGGCTACACCTTC | CASSLGAASNYGYTF
- | - | TRBJ2-1 | TRBV11-3 | TGTGCCAGCAGCTTAGGTACTAATGAGCAGTTCTTC | CASSLGTNEQFF
TRBD1 | - | TRBJ2-7 | TRBV11-2 | TGTGCCAGCAGCTTAGTAGGGGCCAGGGGGCGAGGCGAGCAGTACTTC | CASSLVGARGRGEQYF
TRBD2 | - | TRBJ2-7 | TRBV7-9 | TGTGCCAGCAGCTTAGGGAGCGGGAGGGGGGAGCAGTACTTC | CASSLGSGRGEQYF
TRBD2 | few | TRBJ2-3 | TRBV9 | TGTGCCAGCACCACAGCGGGGGTAGGAGGCGATACGCAGTATTTT | CASTTAGVGGDTQYF
- | - | TRBJ2-7 | TRBV5-1 | TGCGCCAGCAGCTTCGGTAGGGGCTACGAGCAGTACTTC | CASSFGRGYEQYF
TRBD1 | - | TRBJ1-2 | TRBV28 | TGTGCCAGCAGTTTGTTAGGGGGCGCCAGGTATGGCTACACCTTC | CASSLLGGARYGYTF
- | - | TRBJ2-7 | TRBV5-4 | TGTGCCAGCAGACCCGAGGCTAGTGCTTACGAGCAGTACTTC | CASRPEASAYEQYF
TRBD1 | once | TRBJ1-2 | TRBV15 | TGTGCCACCAGCAGACTCGGGACAGCACCCACTAACTATGGCTACACCTTC | CATSRLGTAPTNYGYTF
- | - | TRBJ1-1 | TRBV6-5 | TGTGCCAGCAGGGCCAACAGGGCAGAAGCTTTCTTT | CASRANRAEAFF
TRBD2 | - | TRBJ2-7 | TRBV7-8 | TGTGCCAGCAGCTTCGTCGTAACTAGCGGGAACCCAAAACCCTACGAGCAGTACTTC | CASSFVVTSGNPKPYEQYF
TRBD1 | few | TRBJ1-1 | TRBV5-1 | TGCGCCAGCAGCTGGACAGGGAGGACTGAAGCTTTCTTT | CASSWTGRTEAFF
- | - | TRBJ2-5 | TRBV6-5 | TGTGCCAGCAGTCCCTCCCGAGGGCAGACCCAGTACTTC | CASSPSRGQTQYF
- | - | TRBJ1-4 | TRBV28 | TGTGCCAGCAGGCAGGCGACCTTGAGTAGTGAAAAACTGTTTTTT | CASRQATLSSEKLFF
TRBD1 | - | TRBJ2-3 | TRBV5-1 | TGCGCCAGCAGCTTGGACAGGGGGCAGGTCGATACGCAGTATTTT | CASSLDRGQVDTQYF
- | - | TRBJ2-5 | TRBV27 | TGTGCCAGCAGTTTCTTCGCGGGAAACCAAGAGACCCAGTACTTC | CASSFFAGNQETQYF